The clone carrying this TCR beta chain showed up many times. The antigen remains undetermined. TCRdb processed the PCR reads anew with MiXCR; each CDR3 protein has one entry. Seen here are some 100,000 distinct CDR3 sequences, about 20% observed once, and the top ten hold 0.75% to 0.95%. Germline assignment: CDR1 LNHDA and CDR2 SQIVND (reference sequence). CDR3 size: 13 residues. V lost 1 base, J lost 3 bases, and 7 bases lay in between. These data come from a study of molecular identifiers for immune sequencing clone quantification. Whole-study results and caveats: Clones exceeding 20 RNA copies carried over 99% of effector molecules but under 1% of naive-cell molecules. Investigators reportedly could detect spiked Jurkat TCR RNA from one cell among one million naive cells.

A CD8+CD4-CCR7+CD45RA+ phenotype served as the sorting definition for naive CD8 T cells. Sequenced: naive CD8+ T cells from blood, with Jurkat cell RNA spiked in. As for subset: FACS-sorted CD8+CD4-CCR7+CD45RA+ naive T cells. This receptor was obtained from a human donor in good health. Some libraries in this study had Jurkat cell RNA spiked in. The J gene is TRBJ2-7, the V gene TRBV19; D uncertain. As DNA, the CDR3 is TGTGCCAGTAGTATAGCACTCGACTACGAGCAGTACTTC. Translation gives CASSIALDYEQYF.